This T cell receptor beta chain emerged from a study of cytomegalovirus exposure and HLA in healthy donors. Points from the study as a whole: The authors listed approximately 150 TCR beta chains as cytomegalovirus-associated.

CDR3 length: 13 amino acids. Germline loops: CDR1 KGHSH, CDR2 LQKENI. V dropped 3 bases and J dropped 2 bases, with 7 bases sitting between them. With respect to this clone: The target antigen is unknown.

Assay: immunoSEQ multiplex PCR; the TCRdb copy retains only in-frame clones and omits some. The sample holds about 140,000 clones, around four fifths seen once. The source is a man younger than 45 in good health and CMV-seropositive. The genes are TRBV18 and TRBJ2-5, with D unclear. Material for sequencing was PBMCs. The CDR3 reads CASSPGRQETQYF. The CDR3, as DNA: TGTGCCAGCTCACCGGGCAGACAAGAGACCCAGTACTTC.